This TCR beta chain originates from a study of blood T cells in healthy people across ages. The germline CDR1 and CDR2 sequences are LGHDT and YNNKEL (reference sequence). The CDR3 is made up of 15 amino acids. Trimming cost V 1 base and J 3 bases, with 10 bases left between them. Primers used in a second PCR of roughly 7 to 12 cycles were a sample-barcoded 5' primer and a J-beta primer mix. One entry per CDR3 protein results from TCRdb running MiXCR on the 5' RACE reads. This table holds nearly 800,000 distinct CDR3 sequences, about 56% found once. This clonotype has more than one count but fewer than ten.

This chain uses TRBV3-1 with TRBJ2-1, with D unclear. The sample consisted of blood. This TCR derives from a middle-aged man in good health. The CDR3 here is CASSQVVGSYNEQFF. The CDR3 bases are TGTGCCAGCAGCCAAGTTGTGGGCAGCTACAATGAGCAGTTCTTC.